Each of the 7 T cell receptor beta chains below was sequenced from the same sample in a study of blood T cell repertoires in COVID-19. TCRdb's table, derived via immunoSEQ multiplex PCR, lists solely in-frame clones and lacks some. In the table there are 150,000 to 200,000 clones, 80% to 85% of which are singletons. Specimen: peripheral blood. These receptors all come from a woman in her twenties or thirties with acute or convalescent COVID-19.

The chain is built from TRBV6-5 and TRBJ2-2; a weak D match, TRBD2 (6 bases). This CDR3 is 14 amino acids long. V was cut by 11 bases and J by 2 bases, with 15 bases left in between. The germline V gene has CDR1 MNHEY and CDR2 SVGAGI. The DNA for the CDR3 is TGTGCCCTTTGGCGGGGCCCAAACACCGGGGAGCTGTTTTTT. Amino acids: CALWRGPNTGELFF.

The chain links TRBV27 to TRBJ1-2; the D is unclear. Trimming stripped 8 bases from V and 7 bases from J, with 11 bases between. CDR1 and CDR2 from the germline V gene are MNHEY and SMNVEV (reference sequence). The CDR3 runs 11 residues. The CDR3 DNA sequence: TGTGCCAGCGGACTGACGGGTGGCTACACCTTC. It yields the protein CASGLTGGYTF.

The V call is TRBV6-2 or TRBV6-3, the J call TRBJ2-7; D perhaps matches TRBD1 (5 bases). CDR3 length: 13 residues. From germline, CDR1 is MNHEY and CDR2 SVGEGT. Trimming removed 5 bases from V and 3 bases from J, with 11 bases in between. CDR3 sequence: CASSLDSIYEQYF. The CDR3 DNA is TGTGCCAGCAGTCTTGACAGCATCTACGAGCAGTACTTC.

This clone came up a few times. The chain uses TRBV28 and TRBJ2-5; D may be TRBD2 (6 bases). Germline lookup yields CDR1 MDHEN and CDR2 SYDVKM. Trimming left V 6 bases short and J 5 bases short, with 16 bases between. The CDR3 covers 14 residues. The CDR3 protein is CASRRALRGETQYF. CDR3 nucleotides: TGTGCCAGCAGACGGGCCCTACGGGGGGAGACCCAGTACTTC. The full variable domain, rest sourced from reference TRBV28 and TRBJ2-5, is DVKVTQSSRYLVKRTGEKVFLECVQDMDHENMFWYRQDPGLGLRLIYFSYDVKMKEKGDIPEGYSVSREKKERFSLILESASTNQTSMYLCASRRALRGETQYFGPGTRLLVL.

This rearrangement joins TRBV6-5 to TRBJ1-1; D remains ambiguous. The CDR3 consists of 15 residues. Germline assignment: CDR1 MNHEY and CDR2 SVGAGI. Trimming left V 6 bases short and J 5 bases short, with 19 bases between. CDR3 protein: CASSPPGIRRTEAFF. The CDR3 bases are TGTGCCAGCAGCCCCCCGGGAATTCGGAGGACTGAAGCTTTCTTT.

The genes are TRBV19 and TRBJ1-5; D call uncertain. CDR3 length: 15 amino acids. Trimming cost V 1 base and J 4 bases, with 11 bases left between them. Germline V gene sequence: CDR1 LNHDA, CDR2 SQIVND (reference sequence). The CDR3 region has the DNA TGTGCCAGTAGTATAGCCCGTCCCAGTAATCAGCCCCAGCATTTT. As protein: CASSIARPSNQPQHF.

The chain combines TRBV14 with TRBJ1-1; D gene uncertain. Trimming cost V 1 base and J 8 bases, with 11 bases left between them. Germline CDR1 SGHDN, CDR2 FVKESK. The length of the CDR3 is 13 residues. For the CDR3, the DNA is TGTGCCAGCAGCCAAGGAAAGCGGCAGGAAGCTTTCTTT. This gives the protein CASSQGKRQEAFF.